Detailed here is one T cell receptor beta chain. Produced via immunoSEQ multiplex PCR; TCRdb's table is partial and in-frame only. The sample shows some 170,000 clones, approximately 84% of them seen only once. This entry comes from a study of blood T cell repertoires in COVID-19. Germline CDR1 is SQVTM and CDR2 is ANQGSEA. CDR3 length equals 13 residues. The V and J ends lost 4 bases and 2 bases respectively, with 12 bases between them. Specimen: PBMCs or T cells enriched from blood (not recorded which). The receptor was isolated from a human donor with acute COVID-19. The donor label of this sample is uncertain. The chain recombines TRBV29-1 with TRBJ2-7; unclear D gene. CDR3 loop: CSVGGEEPYEQYF. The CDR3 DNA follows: TGCAGCGTTGGCGGCGAGGAGCCCTACGAGCAGTACTTC.